This TCR beta chain was sequenced for a study of early T cells in non-severe SARS-CoV-2 infection. The CDR3 is 13 residues long. CDR1 is KGHSH and CDR2 is LQKENI in the germline V gene. With 2 bases removed from V and 6 bases from J, the gap between germline ends came to 11 bases. TCRdb used MiXCR to reprocess the 5' RACE reads, holding one entry per CDR3 protein. This table holds under 95,000 distinct CDR3 sequences, approximately 12% found once. Sequencing was carried out using whole blood. The TCR was taken from an adult who was a healthcare worker with PCR-confirmed SARS-CoV-2 infection or an uninfected control (not recorded which). J is TRBJ2-7 and V is TRBV18; tentatively, D is TRBD1 (6 bases). As DNA, the CDR3 is TGTGCCAGCTCACCAGGGGGCACGGTCGAGCAGTACTTC. Its protein is CASSPGGTVEQYF.